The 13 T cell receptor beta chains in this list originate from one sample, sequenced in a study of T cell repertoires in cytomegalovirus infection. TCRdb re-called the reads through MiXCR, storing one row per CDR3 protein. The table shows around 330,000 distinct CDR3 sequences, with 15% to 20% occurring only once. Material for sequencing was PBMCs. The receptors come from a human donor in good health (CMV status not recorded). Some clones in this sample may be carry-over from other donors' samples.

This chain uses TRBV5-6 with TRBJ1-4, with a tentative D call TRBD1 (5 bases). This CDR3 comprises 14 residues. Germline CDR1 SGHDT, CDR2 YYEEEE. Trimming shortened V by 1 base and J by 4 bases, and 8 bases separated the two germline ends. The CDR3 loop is CASSLNQGNEKLFF. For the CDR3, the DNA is TGTGCCAGCAGCTTGAACCAGGGTAATGAAAAACTGTTTTTT.

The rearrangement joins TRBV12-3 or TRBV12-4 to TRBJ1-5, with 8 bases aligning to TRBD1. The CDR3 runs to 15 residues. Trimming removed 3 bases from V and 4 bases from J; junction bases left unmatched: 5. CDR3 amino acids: CASSLATGVNQPQHF. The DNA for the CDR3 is TGTGCCAGCAGTTTGGCGACAGGGGTAAATCAGCCCCAGCATTTT.

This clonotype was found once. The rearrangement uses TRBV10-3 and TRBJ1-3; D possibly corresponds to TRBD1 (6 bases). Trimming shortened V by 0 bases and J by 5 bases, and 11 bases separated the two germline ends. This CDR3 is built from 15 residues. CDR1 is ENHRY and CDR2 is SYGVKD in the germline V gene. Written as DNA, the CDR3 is TGTGCCATCAGTGAGTCTACAGGGAGGCGAAACACCATATATTTT. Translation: CAISESTGRRNTIYF.

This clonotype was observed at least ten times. CDR3 amino acids: CASSFSLYGYTF. The CDR3 DNA reads TGTGCCAGCAGCTTTAGCTTGTATGGCTACACCTTC. The chain couples TRBV7-2 to TRBJ1-2; D remains ambiguous. CDR3 length: 12 amino acids. V lost 3 bases, J lost 5 bases, and 7 bases lay in between. Germline V gene sequence: CDR1 SGHTA, CDR2 FQGNSA.

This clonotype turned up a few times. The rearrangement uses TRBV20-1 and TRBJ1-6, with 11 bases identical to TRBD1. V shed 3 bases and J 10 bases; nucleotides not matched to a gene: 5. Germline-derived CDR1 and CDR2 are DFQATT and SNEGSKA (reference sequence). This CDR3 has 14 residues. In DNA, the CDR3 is TGCAGTGCTAGTAGCCGGACAGGGGGCTCACCCCTCCACTTT. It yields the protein CSASSRTGGSPLHF.

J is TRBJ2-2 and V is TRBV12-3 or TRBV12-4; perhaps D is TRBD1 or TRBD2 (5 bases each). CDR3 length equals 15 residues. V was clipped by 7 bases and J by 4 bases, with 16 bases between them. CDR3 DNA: TGTGCCAGCACCTGGGCGAGGGGTAGCACCGGGGAGCTGTTTTTT. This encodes CASTWARGSTGELFF.

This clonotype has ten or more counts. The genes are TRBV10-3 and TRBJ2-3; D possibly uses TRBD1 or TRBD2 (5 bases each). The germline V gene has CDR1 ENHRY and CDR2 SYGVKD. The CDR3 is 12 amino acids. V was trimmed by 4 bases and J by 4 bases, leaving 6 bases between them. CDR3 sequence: CAISGGSDTQYF. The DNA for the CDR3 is TGTGCCATCAGTGGGGGGTCAGATACGCAGTATTTT.

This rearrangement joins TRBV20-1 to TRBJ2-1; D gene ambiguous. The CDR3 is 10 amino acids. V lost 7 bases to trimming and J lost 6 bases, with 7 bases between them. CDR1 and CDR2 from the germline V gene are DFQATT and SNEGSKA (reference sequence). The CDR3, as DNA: TGCAGTGGGTCGGGCAATGAGCAGTTCTTC. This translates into CSGSGNEQFF.

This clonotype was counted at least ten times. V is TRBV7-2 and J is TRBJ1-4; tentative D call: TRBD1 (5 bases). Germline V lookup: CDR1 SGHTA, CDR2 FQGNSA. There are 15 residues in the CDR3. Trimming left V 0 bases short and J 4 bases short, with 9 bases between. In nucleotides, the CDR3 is TGTGCCAGCAGCTTAGCCGGGACGGTTAATGAAAAACTGTTTTTT. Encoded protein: CASSLAGTVNEKLFF.

CDR3 in DNA: TGTGCCAGCAGCCAAGCGATTAGAGGGACGAATGAAAAACTGTTTTTT. Encoded protein: CASSQAIRGTNEKLFF. This sequence joins TRBV4-2 and TRBJ1-4; TRBD1 is a possible D gene (5 bases). V was shortened by 1 base and J by 5 bases, with 14 bases between the two germline ends. Per germline, CDR1 LGHNA and CDR2 YNFKEQ. The CDR3 has 16 amino acids.

The CDR3 sequence is CASSPLRNEFQETQYF. As DNA, the CDR3 is TGTGCCAGCAGCCCTCTTCGAAACGAATTCCAAGAGACCCAGTACTTC. V is TRBV5-4 and J is TRBJ2-5; no clear D gene. The CDR3 loop spans 16 amino acids. V lost 4 bases and J lost 1, with 17 bases in between. Germline V gene lookup returns CDR1 SGHNT and CDR2 YYREEE (reference sequence).

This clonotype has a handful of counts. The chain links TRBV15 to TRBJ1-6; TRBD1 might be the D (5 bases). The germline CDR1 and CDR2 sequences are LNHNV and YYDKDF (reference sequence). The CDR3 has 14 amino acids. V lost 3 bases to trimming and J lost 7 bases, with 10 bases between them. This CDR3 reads CATSRRDGNSPLHF. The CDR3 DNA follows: TGTGCCACCAGCAGGCGGGACGGGAATTCACCCCTCCACTTT. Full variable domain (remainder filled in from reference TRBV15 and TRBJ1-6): DAMVIQNPRYQVTQFGKPVTLSCSQTLNHNVMYWYQQKSSQAPKLLFHYYDKDFNNEADTPDNFQSRRPNTSFCFLDIRSPGLGDTAMYLCATSRRDGNSPLHFGNGTRLTVT.

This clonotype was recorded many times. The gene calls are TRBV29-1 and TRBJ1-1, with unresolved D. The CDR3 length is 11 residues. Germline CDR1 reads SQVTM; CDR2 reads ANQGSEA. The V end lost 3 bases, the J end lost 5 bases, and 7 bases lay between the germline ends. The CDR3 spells CSVDSGTEAFF. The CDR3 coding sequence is TGCAGCGTTGATTCCGGGACTGAAGCTTTCTTT.